The 4 T cell receptor beta chains in this list originate from one sample, sequenced in a study of siplizumab effects on memory and regulatory T cells (dated by TCRdb to 2018 to 2020). Library preparation used the immunoSEQ multiplex PCR assay. TCRdb carries this immuneACCESS record with in-frame sequences only. Its versions omit some clonotypes, under half of them owing to an unresolved V gene in the studies checked, with the rest unexplained. This sample is represented by some 100,000 clones; 94% of them were singletons. Approximately 1.5% of the sample is taken by the ten largest. The sequenced sample was non-Treg CD4+ T cells sorted from blood. The label giving this sample's cell subset or site can be read as: FACS-sorted unstimulated CD4+ non-regulatory T cells. The receptors shown here come from a human donor in good health.

Here the CDR3 DNA reads TGTGCCAGCAGCCATGTTATAAAAGCGGGAGTAGCCAAAAACATTCAGTACTTC. Its translation is CASSHVIKAGVAKNIQYF. The rearrangement links TRBV14 to TRBJ2-4, with 8 bases matching TRBD2. There are 18 residues in the CDR3. Germline CDR1 and CDR2: SGHDN and FVKESK. V dropped 3 bases and J dropped 0; count of bases not matched to a gene: 10. Combining the CDR3 with reference TRBV14 and TRBJ2-4 gives the whole variable domain EAGVTQFPSHSVIEKGQTVTLRCDPISGHDNLYWYRRVMGKEIKFLLHFVKESKQDESGMPNNRFLAERTGGTYSTLKVQPAELEDSGVYFCASSHVIKAGVAKNIQYFGAGTRLSVL.

This sequence joins TRBV5-8 and TRBJ2-2, with D unresolved. V dropped 5 bases and J dropped 1 base, with 6 bases sitting between them. There are 13 residues in the CDR3. Germline loops: CDR1 SGHTS, CDR2 YDEGEE. CDR3 sequence (DNA): TGTGCCAGCAGGGTCTGGAACACCGGGGAGCTGTTTTTT. Translating it yields CASRVWNTGELFF.

This clone appeared once. This chain links TRBV9 with TRBJ2-3; unclear D gene. The length of the CDR3 is 15 residues. Trimming took off 1 base at V and 2 bases at J, with 11 bases between the two ends. Germline lookup yields CDR1 SGDLS and CDR2 YYNGEE. The CDR3 nucleotides read TGTGCCAGCAGCGTAATGGGCGGTTTCACAGATACGCAGTATTTT. It codes for CASSVMGGFTDTQYF.

The rearrangement links TRBV18 to TRBJ1-1, with no clear D. Germline-derived CDR1 and CDR2 are KGHSH and LQKENI. V lost 4 bases and J lost 1, with 13 bases in between. This CDR3 spans 15 amino acids. The CDR3 is CASSQGWAQNTEAFF. CDR3 sequence (DNA): TGTGCCAGCTCACAAGGATGGGCTCAGAACACTGAAGCTTTCTTT. Using reference TRBV18 and TRBJ1-1 for the parts outside the CDR3, the full variable domain is NAGVMQNPRHLVRRRGQEARLRCSPMKGHSHVYWYRQLPEEGLKFMVYLQKENIIDESGMPKERFSAEFPKEGPSILRIQQVVRGDSAAYFCASSQGWAQNTEAFFGQGTRLTVV.